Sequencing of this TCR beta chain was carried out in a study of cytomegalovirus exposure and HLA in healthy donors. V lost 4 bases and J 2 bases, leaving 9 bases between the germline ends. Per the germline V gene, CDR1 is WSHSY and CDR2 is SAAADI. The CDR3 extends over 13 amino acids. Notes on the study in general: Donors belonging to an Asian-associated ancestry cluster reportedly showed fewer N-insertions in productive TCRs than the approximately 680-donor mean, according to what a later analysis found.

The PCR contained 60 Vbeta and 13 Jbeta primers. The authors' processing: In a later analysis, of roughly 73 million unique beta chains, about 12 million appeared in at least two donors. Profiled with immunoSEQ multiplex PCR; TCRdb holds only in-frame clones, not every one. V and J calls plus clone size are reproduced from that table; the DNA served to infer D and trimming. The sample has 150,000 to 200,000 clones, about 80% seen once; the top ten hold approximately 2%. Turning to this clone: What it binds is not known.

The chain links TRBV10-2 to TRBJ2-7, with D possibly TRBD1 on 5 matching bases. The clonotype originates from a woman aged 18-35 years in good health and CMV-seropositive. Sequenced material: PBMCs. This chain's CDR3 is CASSVTETYEQYF. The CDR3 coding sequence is TGCGCCAGCAGTGTGACAGAAACCTACGAGCAGTACTTC.